Shown below are 28 T cell receptor beta chains from a single sample sequenced in a study of breast tumors, draining lymph nodes, adjacent tissues. Using its own MiXCR run on the multiplex PCR reads, TCRdb lists one record per CDR3 protein. This table holds 20,000 to 25,000 distinct CDR3 sequences, around 50% found once. Source material: breast tumor tissue. These receptors all stem from a female donor with breast cancer. Some clones in this sample may be carry-over from other donors' samples.

The chain couples TRBV20-1 to TRBJ1-4, with 8 bases aligning to TRBD1. J gave up 6 bases and V 5 bases, and 5 bases lay outside the gene matches. Germline loops: CDR1 DFQATT, CDR2 SNEGSKA (reference sequence). This CDR3 spans 13 amino acids. The CDR3 region is CSASRGLYEKLFF. The CDR3 coding sequence is TGCAGTGCTTCCAGGGGGCTTTATGAAAAACTGTTTTTT.

Here the CDR3 DNA reads TGTGCCAGCAGCACTCTAGGGTATGGCTACACCTTC. Residues: CASSTLGYGYTF. The chain couples TRBV5-8 to TRBJ1-2; D ambiguous. V was cut by 4 bases and J by 5 bases, with 9 bases left in between. Germline CDR1 reads SGHTS; CDR2 reads YDEGEE. CDR3 size: 12 residues.

V is TRBV20-1 and J is TRBJ2-6; D unresolved. Germline values: CDR1 DFQATT, CDR2 SNEGSKA (reference sequence). The V and J ends lost 3 bases and 0 bases respectively, with 3 bases between them. The CDR3 has 13 amino acids. This CDR3 reads CSARSSGANVLTF. The CDR3 nucleotides are TGCAGTGCTAGGAGCTCTGGGGCCAACGTCCTGACTTTC.

The V gene is TRBV25-1, the J gene TRBJ2-5; 8 bases are shared with TRBD1. Germline V gene data show CDR1 as MGHDK and CDR2 as SYGVNS. The CDR3 sequence is 14 residues long. Trimming took 6 bases from V and 6 from J; bases not matched to a gene: 9. CDR3 residues: CASRGTGQLKTQYF. As DNA, the CDR3 is TGTGCCAGCAGAGGGACAGGTCAGCTGAAGACCCAGTACTTC.

V and J are TRBV11-2 and TRBJ2-3; D call uncertain. The CDR3 runs 12 residues. The V end was cut by 5 bases, the J end by 6 bases, with 9 bases between. Germline values: CDR1 SGHAT, CDR2 FQNNGV. The CDR3 DNA reads TGTGCCAGCAGCCTTAATATGGATACGCAGTATTTT. Protein product: CASSLNMDTQYF.

This chain joins TRBV9 and TRBJ2-7; D is unclear. Trimming stripped 0 bases from V and 3 bases from J, with 10 bases between. Germline V gene data show CDR1 as SGDLS and CDR2 as YYNGEE. The CDR3 has 14 residues. The CDR3 loop reads CASSVDPLNYEQYF. The DNA of the CDR3 is TGTGCCAGCAGCGTAGATCCCCTAAACTACGAGCAGTACTTC.

This clonotype is medium-sized (0.01 to 0.1%) in the sample. This chain connects TRBV5-6 to TRBJ2-1; 8 bases map to TRBD2. CDR1 is SGHDT, CDR2 YYEEEE, per germline. The CDR3 totals 16 residues. Trimming took 3 bases from V and 6 from J; bases not matched to a gene: 11. The CDR3 sequence: CASSSPGSGVSNEQFF. The CDR3 DNA reads as TGTGCCAGCAGCTCACCTGGTAGCGGGGTTTCCAATGAGCAGTTCTTC.

This rearrangement joins TRBV18 to TRBJ2-1; TRBD2 matches at 8 bases. V gave up 2 bases and J gave up 5 bases; unmatched junction bases: 8. Germline CDR1 and CDR2: KGHSH and LQKENI. The CDR3 spans 16 residues. The DNA of the CDR3 is TGTGCCAGCTCACCAGAGAGCGGGGGCCTCCACAATGAGCAGTTCTTC. It translates to CASSPESGGLHNEQFF.

V and J are TRBV5-1 and TRBJ2-5; 7 nucleotides line up with TRBD2. The germline gives CDR1 SGHRS, CDR2 YFSETQ. With 7 bases clipped from V and 5 bases from J, the junction kept 14 bases outside the gene matches. The CDR3 consists of 15 residues. CDR3 DNA: TGCGCCAGCCTACAGAGCGCGGGGGTCCACGAGACCCAGTACTTC. Translated, it gives CASLQSAGVHETQYF.

This sequence joins TRBV7-2 and TRBJ2-1; no clear D. V lost 2 bases and J 6 bases, leaving 2 bases between the germline ends. CDR1 and CDR2 (germline): SGHTA, FQGNSA. This CDR3 region has 11 residues. The CDR3 sequence: CASSLLNEQFF. The CDR3 DNA is TGTGCCAGCAGCTTACTCAATGAGCAGTTCTTC.

The J gene is TRBJ1-6, the V gene TRBV2; 9 nucleotides agree with TRBD1. Per germline, CDR1 SNHLY and CDR2 FYNNEI. The CDR3 is 13 amino acids. The J segment lost 9 bases and the V segment lost 10 bases, leaving 7 bases of the junction unmatched. The CDR3 DNA sequence: TGTGCCACCGACGGGACAGGGAGTTCACCCCTCCACTTT. Encoded protein: CATDGTGSSPLHF.

The chain joins TRBV7-2 to TRBJ2-5, with 12 nucleotides matching TRBD2. Per germline, CDR1 SGHTA and CDR2 FQGNSA. This CDR3 has 16 amino acids. The V and J ends lost 3 bases and 8 bases, in that order; junction bases with no gene match: 10. As DNA, the CDR3 is TGTGCCAGCAGCTTCACTAGCGGGGGGCTGTCGGGCACCCAGTACTTC. Translating it yields CASSFTSGGLSGTQYF.

The table lists this clonotype with many counts. This chain joins TRBV2 and TRBJ2-4; 8 bases agree with TRBD2. V trimming: 3 bases; J trimming: 0 bases; junction bases outside the gene matches: 1. Looked up from germline, CDR1 is SNHLY and CDR2 is FYNNEI. The CDR3 consists of 15 residues. This CDR3 is CASSERGVAKNIQYF. The CDR3 DNA sequence: TGTGCCAGCAGTGAGCGGGGGGTAGCCAAAAACATTCAGTACTTC.

This clonotype was seen ten or more times. A much larger clone lies one base from this, so it may be a read error. The chain joins TRBV6-2 or TRBV6-3 to TRBJ2-1; no reliable D call. The CDR3 covers 15 residues. Germline-derived CDR1 and CDR2 are MNHEY and SVGEGT. V gave up 5 bases and J gave up 7 bases, with 18 bases separating them. CDR3 region: CASSHLGRRRNEQFF. CDR3 bases: TGTGCCAGCAGTCACTTAGGACGCAGGCGGAATGAGCAGTTCTTC.

The chain links TRBV20-1 to TRBJ2-2; a possible D gene is TRBD1 (6 bases). Trimming stripped 0 bases from V and 1 base from J, with 9 bases between. This CDR3 comprises 15 residues. Germline CDR1 DFQATT, CDR2 SNEGSKA (reference sequence). DNA of the CDR3: TGCAGTGCTAGAGATTTGGGACAGAACACCGGGGAGCTGTTTTTT. Amino acids: CSARDLGQNTGELFF.

The gene calls are TRBV5-1 and TRBJ1-5, with no clear D. The CDR3 is made up of 13 amino acids. V lost 4 bases and J lost 2, with 7 bases in between. Germline V gives CDR1 SGHRS, CDR2 YFSETQ. The CDR3 sequence: CASSMEGNQPQHF. In nucleotides, the CDR3 is TGCGCCAGCAGCATGGAGGGCAATCAGCCCCAGCATTTT.

CDR3 bases: TGTGCCAGCAGCCAACCCTTTGGACGGAGTAACTATGGCTACACCTTC. This gives the protein CASSQPFGRSNYGYTF. The gene calls are TRBV4-2 and TRBJ1-2; D is unclear. V dropped 2 bases and J dropped 1 base, with 14 bases sitting between them. The CDR3 length is 16 residues. CDR1 is LGHNA, CDR2 YNFKEQ, per germline.

As for this clonotype: The junction and the germline gene differ at one end; a read error may be behind it. The chain combines TRBV7-2 with TRBJ2-1; D might be TRBD1 (5 bases). This CDR3 comprises 15 residues. The germline gives CDR1 SGHTA, CDR2 FQGNSA. Here the CDR3 DNA reads TGTGCCAGCAGAACAGGTTTGAGCTCCTACAATGGGCAGCTCTTC. It yields the protein CASRTGLSSYNGQLF.

Details on this clonotype: At one of its ends the junction is not consistent with the germline gene, which may arise from a read error. The chain is built from TRBV30 and TRBJ2-7; D is perhaps TRBD2 (6 bases). The CDR3 contains 13 residues. In germline, CDR1 is GTSNPN, CDR2 SVGIG (reference sequence). CDR3 bases: TGTGCCCGGAGTAAGGGTCTCGGGAGAATTTTATACTTC. This encodes CARSKGLGRILYF.

In this sample, this clonotype turned up many times. The chain carries TRBV6-5 and TRBJ2-2; 9 bases line up with TRBD1. Trimming took 5 bases from V and 4 from J; bases not matched to a gene: 11. CDR1 and CDR2 (germline): MNHEY, SVGAGI. The CDR3 spans 17 residues. The CDR3 DNA follows: TGTGCCAGCAGTCCCCAGGGGACAGGGAGGGGCACCGGGGAGCTGTTTTTT. The encoded protein is CASSPQGTGRGTGELFF.

This clonotype showed up many times. The chain recombines TRBV7-3 with TRBJ2-1; no reliable D call. This CDR3 is built from 13 residues. Trimming removed 5 bases from V and 1 base from J, with 6 bases in between. Germline-derived CDR1 and CDR2 are SGHTA and FQGTGA. The CDR3 DNA is TGTGCCAGCAGCCCCCCGTCCTACAATGAGCAGTTCTTC. It codes for CASSPPSYNEQFF.

This clonotype was seen ten or more times. The chain joins TRBV28 to TRBJ2-3; D not resolved. Trimming shortened V by 4 bases and J by 4 bases, and 15 bases separated the two germline ends. The CDR3 spans 15 residues. CDR1 and CDR2 from the germline V gene are MDHEN and SYDVKM. The CDR3 DNA follows: TGTGCCAGCAGTTCTAACGTAGGGTTCGCAGATACGCAGTATTTT. Protein: CASSSNVGFADTQYF.

The chain couples TRBV2 to TRBJ1-2; D is uncertain. Germline CDR1 is SNHLY and CDR2 is FYNNEI. V gave up 8 bases and J gave up 4 bases, with 14 bases separating them. CDR3 length: 13 amino acids. The CDR3 sequence: CASREDGTYGYTF. The DNA for the CDR3 is TGTGCCAGCCGAGAAGACGGTACCTATGGCTACACCTTC.

The chain is built from TRBV5-1 and TRBJ2-2; no clear D. CDR1 and CDR2 (germline): SGHRS, YFSETQ. The ends were cut back, 0 bases at V and 0 bases at J, with 6 bases in the middle. The CDR3 extends over 15 amino acids. The CDR3: CASSLEASNTGELFF. The CDR3 region has the DNA TGCGCCAGCAGCTTGGAGGCCTCGAACACCGGGGAGCTGTTTTTT.

The chain carries TRBV7-2 and TRBJ1-5, with D maybe TRBD1 (6 bases). Trimming pared 1 base from V and 6 bases from J, leaving 13 bases between. The CDR3 is 15 amino acids. From germline, CDR1 is SGHTA and CDR2 FQGNSA. CDR3 nucleotides: TGTGCCAGCAGCTTAGAGGCAGGGGATGGTCAGCCCCAGCATTTT. Protein sequence: CASSLEAGDGQPQHF.

This chain connects TRBV12-3 or TRBV12-4 to TRBJ2-5; no firm D call. The length of the CDR3 is 12 residues. Trimming took off 3 bases at V and 1 base at J, with 3 bases between the two ends. The CDR3 loop reads CASSFSQETQYF. CDR3 nucleotide sequence: TGTGCCAGCAGTTTTAGCCAAGAGACCCAGTACTTC.

V usage is TRBV19 and J usage is TRBJ1-2; 8 bases match TRBD1. Germline assignment: CDR1 LNHDA and CDR2 SQIVND (reference sequence). This CDR3 is built from 14 residues. The J segment lost 4 bases and the V segment lost 6 bases, leaving 7 bases of the junction unmatched. The CDR3 bases are TGTGCCAGTAGACCCAGGGGGCAGATCTATGGCTACACCTTC. It codes for CASRPRGQIYGYTF.

A note on this clonotype: The limits of the CDR3 on the DNA are not certain, so only TCRdb's listed CDR3 is given. CDR3 sequence reads: CASSFYICSAREGTNQPQHF. This rearrangement joins TRBV5-5 to TRBJ1-5; whether TRBD1, the table's D call, matches the DNA was not checked. The length of the CDR3 is 20 amino acids, counting both ends. From germline, CDR1 is SGHKS and CDR2 YYEKEE (reference sequence).